A few counts support the clone carrying this T cell receptor beta chain. The antigen is unknown. TCRdb reprocessed the 5' RACE reads with MiXCR, giving one entry per CDR3 protein. The table shows approximately 350,000 distinct CDR3 sequences, with 28% occurring only once. The V end lost 5 bases, the J end lost 3 bases, and 14 bases lay between the germline ends. The length of the CDR3 is 14 residues. This sample was included in a study of T-cell memory formation after mild COVID-19. As for the study in general: TCR clusters largely stayed donor specific.

Broader study findings: Mainly in CM and EM were contracting CD4+ clones; CD8+ were in EMRA. CD4+ bias marked clones expanding day 15 to 37, unlike balanced contracting clones. Pre-infection memory held some responding clones, suggesting pre-existing cross-reactive T cells responded.

This clonotype originated in an adult woman who had mild COVID-19 (a few samples of this study predate the infection). Cell type and time point are not known. The V gene is TRBV12-3 or TRBV12-4, the J gene TRBJ2-7, with D maybe TRBD1 (6 bases). Sequences were obtained from PBMCs or a T cell subset sorted from them (not recorded which). CDR3 region: CASSPDSRIYEQYF. CDR3 sequence (DNA): TGTGCCAGCAGTCCGGACAGCCGAATCTACGAGCAGTACTTC.